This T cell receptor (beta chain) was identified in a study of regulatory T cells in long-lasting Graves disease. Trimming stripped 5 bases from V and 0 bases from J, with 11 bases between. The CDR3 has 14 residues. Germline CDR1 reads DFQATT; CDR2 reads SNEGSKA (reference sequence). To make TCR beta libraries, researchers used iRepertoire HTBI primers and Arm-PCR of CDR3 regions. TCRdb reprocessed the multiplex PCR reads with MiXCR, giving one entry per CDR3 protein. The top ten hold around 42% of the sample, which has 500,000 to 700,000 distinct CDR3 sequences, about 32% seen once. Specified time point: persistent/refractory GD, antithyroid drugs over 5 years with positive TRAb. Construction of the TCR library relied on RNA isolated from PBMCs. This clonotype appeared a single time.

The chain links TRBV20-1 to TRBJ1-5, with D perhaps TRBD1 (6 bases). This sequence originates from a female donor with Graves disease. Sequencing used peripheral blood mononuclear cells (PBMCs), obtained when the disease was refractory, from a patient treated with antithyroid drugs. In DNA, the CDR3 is TGCAGTGCTGTCCCGGACAGTAGCAATCAGCCCCAGCATTTT. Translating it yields CSAVPDSSNQPQHF.